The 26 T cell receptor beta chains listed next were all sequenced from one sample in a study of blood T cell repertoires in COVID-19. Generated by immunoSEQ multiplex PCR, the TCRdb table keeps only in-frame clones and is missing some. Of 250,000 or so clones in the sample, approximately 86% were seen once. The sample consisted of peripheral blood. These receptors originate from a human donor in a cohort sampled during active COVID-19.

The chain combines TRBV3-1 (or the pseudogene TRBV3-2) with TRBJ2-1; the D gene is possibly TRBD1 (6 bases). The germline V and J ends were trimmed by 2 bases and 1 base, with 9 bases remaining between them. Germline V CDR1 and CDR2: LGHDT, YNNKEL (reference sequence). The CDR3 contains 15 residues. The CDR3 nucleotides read TGTGCCAGCAGCCAATACAGGGCGTCCTACAATGAGCAGTTCTTC. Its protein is CASSQYRASYNEQFF.

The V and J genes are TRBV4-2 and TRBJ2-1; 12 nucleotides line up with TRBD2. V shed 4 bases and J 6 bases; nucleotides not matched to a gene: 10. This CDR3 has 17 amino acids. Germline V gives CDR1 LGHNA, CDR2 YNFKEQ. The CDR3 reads CASSRAQLAGGPNEQFF. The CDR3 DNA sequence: TGTGCCAGCAGCCGAGCGCAACTAGCGGGAGGTCCCAATGAGCAGTTCTTC.

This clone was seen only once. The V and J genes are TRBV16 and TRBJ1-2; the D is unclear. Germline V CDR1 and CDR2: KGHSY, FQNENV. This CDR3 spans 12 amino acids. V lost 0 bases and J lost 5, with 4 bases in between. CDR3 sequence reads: CASSQSVYGYTF. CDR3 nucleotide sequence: TGTGCCAGCAGCCAATCCGTATATGGCTACACCTTC.

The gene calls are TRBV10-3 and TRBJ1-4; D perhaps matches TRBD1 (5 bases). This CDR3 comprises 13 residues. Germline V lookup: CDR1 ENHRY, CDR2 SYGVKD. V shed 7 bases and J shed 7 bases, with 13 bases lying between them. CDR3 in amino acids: CAIKAQGGEKLFF. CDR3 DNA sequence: TGTGCCATCAAAGCTCAGGGTGGTGAAAAACTGTTTTTT.

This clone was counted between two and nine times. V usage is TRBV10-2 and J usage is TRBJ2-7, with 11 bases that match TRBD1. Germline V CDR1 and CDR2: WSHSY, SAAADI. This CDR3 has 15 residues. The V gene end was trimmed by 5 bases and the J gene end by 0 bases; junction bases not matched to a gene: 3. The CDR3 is CASSSGTGGSYEQYF. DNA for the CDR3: TGCGCCAGCAGTTCCGGGACAGGGGGCTCCTACGAGCAGTACTTC.

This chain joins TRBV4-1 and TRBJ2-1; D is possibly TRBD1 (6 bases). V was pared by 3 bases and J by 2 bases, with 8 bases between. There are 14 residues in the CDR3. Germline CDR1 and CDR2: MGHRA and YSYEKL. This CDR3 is CASSQDSTYNEQFF. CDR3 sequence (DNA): TGCGCCAGCAGCCAGGACAGCACCTACAATGAGCAGTTCTTC.

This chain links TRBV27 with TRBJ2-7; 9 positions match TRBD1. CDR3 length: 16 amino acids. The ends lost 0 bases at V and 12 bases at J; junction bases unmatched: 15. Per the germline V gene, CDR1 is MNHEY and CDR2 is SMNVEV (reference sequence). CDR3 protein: CASSLSRGDRASPVYF. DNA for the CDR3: TGTGCCAGCAGTTTATCCCGGGGGGACAGGGCCTCCCCAGTGTACTTC.

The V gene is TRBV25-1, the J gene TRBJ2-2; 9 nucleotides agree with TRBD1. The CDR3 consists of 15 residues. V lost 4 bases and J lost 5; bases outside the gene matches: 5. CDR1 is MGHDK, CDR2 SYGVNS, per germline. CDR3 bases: TGTGCCAGCAGTGCGGGACAGGGTCGGACCGGGGAGCTGTTTTTT. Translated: CASSAGQGRTGELFF.

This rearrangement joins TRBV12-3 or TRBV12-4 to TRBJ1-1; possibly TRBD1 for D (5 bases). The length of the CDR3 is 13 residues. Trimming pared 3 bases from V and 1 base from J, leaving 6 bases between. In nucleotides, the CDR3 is TGTGCCAGCAGTTTCAGGGAGAACACTGAAGCTTTCTTT. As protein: CASSFRENTEAFF.

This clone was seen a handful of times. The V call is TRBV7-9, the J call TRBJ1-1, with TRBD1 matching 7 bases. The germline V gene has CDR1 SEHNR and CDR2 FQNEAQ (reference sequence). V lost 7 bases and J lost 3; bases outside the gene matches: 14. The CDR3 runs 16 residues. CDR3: CASKQNTGVGDTEAFF. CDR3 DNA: TGTGCCAGCAAACAAAATACAGGGGTGGGCGACACTGAAGCTTTCTTT.

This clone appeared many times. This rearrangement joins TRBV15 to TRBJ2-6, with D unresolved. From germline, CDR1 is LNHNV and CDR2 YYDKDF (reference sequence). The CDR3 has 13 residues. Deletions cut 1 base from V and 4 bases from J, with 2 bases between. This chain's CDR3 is CATSRAGANVLTF. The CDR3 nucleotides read TGTGCCACCAGCAGAGCAGGGGCCAACGTCCTGACTTTC.

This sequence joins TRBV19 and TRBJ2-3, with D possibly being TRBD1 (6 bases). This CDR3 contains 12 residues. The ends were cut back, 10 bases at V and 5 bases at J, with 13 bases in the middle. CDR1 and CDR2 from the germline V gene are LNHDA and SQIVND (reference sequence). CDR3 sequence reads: CATQGREDTQYF. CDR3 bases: TGTGCCACACAGGGAAGAGAAGATACGCAGTATTTT.

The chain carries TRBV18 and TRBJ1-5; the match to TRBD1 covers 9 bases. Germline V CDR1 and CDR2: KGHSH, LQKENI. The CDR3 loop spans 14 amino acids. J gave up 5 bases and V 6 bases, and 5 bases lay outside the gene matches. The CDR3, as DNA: TGTGCCAGCTCCCTGGGACAGGGTCATCAGCCCCAGCATTTT. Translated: CASSLGQGHQPQHF.

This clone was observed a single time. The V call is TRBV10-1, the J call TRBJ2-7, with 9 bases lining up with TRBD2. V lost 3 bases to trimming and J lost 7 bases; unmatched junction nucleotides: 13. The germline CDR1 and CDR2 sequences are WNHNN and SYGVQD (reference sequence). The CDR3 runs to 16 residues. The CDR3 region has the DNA TGCGCCAGCAGTGAAATTGTGCGGGGGGGCCTTAATGAGCAGTACTTC. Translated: CASSEIVRGGLNEQYF.

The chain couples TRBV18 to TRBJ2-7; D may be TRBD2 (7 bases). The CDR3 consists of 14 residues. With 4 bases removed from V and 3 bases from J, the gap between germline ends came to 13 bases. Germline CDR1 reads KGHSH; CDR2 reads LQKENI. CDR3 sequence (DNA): TGTGCCAGCTCACGGGAGGGACACATCTACGAGCAGTACTTC. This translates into CASSREGHIYEQYF.

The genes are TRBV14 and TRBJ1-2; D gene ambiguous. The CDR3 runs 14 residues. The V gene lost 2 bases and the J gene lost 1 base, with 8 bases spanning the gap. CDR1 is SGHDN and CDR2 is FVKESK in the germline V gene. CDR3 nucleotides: TGTGCCAGCAGCCAATGGGCCCATAACTATGGCTACACCTTC. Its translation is CASSQWAHNYGYTF.

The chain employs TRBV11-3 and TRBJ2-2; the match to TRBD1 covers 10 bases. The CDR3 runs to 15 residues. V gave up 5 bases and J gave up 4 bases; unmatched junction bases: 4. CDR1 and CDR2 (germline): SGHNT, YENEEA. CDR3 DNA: TGTGCCAGCAGCCTCAGGACAGGGGGCACCGGGGAGCTGTTTTTT. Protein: CASSLRTGGTGELFF.

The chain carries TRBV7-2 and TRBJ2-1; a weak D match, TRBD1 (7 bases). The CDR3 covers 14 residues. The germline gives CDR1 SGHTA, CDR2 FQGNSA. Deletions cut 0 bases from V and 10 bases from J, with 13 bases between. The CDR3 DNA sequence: TGTGCCAGCAGCTTAGCCTACAGGGGAGGAGAGCAGTTCTTC. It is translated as CASSLAYRGGEQFF.

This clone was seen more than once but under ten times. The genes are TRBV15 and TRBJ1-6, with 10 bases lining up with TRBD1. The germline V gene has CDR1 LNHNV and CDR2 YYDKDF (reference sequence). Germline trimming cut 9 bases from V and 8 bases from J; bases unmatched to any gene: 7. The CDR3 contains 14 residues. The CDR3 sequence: CATNRDRGYSPLHF. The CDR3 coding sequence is TGTGCCACAAACCGGGACAGGGGTTATTCACCCCTCCACTTT. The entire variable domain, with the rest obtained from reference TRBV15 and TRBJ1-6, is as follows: DAMVIQNPRYQVTQFGKPVTLSCSQTLNHNVMYWYQQKSSQAPKLLFHYYDKDFNNEADTPDNFQSRRPNTSFCFLDIRSPGLGDTAMYLCATNRDRGYSPLHFGNGTRLTVT.

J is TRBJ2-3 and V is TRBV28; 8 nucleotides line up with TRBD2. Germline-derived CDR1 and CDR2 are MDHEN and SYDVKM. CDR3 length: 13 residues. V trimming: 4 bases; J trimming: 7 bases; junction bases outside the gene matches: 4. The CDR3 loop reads CASSSGGEYTQYF. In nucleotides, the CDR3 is TGTGCCAGCAGTTCCGGGGGGGAATATACGCAGTATTTT. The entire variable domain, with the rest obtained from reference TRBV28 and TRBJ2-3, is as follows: DVKVTQSSRYLVKRTGEKVFLECVQDMDHENMFWYRQDPGLGLRLIYFSYDVKMKEKGDIPEGYSVSREKKERFSLILESASTNQTSMYLCASSSGGEYTQYFGPGTRLTVL.

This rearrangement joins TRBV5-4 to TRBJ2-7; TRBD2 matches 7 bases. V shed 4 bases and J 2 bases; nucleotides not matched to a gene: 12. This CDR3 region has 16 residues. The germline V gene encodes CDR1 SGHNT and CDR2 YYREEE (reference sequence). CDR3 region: CASSGPSGGPPYEQYF. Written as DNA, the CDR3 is TGTGCCAGCAGCGGACCCTCGGGGGGACCCCCCTACGAGCAGTACTTC.

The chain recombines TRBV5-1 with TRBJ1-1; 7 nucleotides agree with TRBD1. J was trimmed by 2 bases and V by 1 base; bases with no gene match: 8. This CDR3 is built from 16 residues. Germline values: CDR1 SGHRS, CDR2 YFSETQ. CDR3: CASSLFGDRDNTEAFF. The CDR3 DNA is TGCGCCAGCAGCTTGTTCGGAGACAGGGATAACACTGAAGCTTTCTTT. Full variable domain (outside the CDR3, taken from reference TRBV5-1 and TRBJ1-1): KAGVTQTPRYLIKTRGQQVTLSCSPISGHRSVSWYQQTPGQGLQFLFEYFSETQRNKGNFPGRFSGRQFSNSRSEMNVSTLELGDSALYLCASSLFGDRDNTEAFFGQGTRLTVV.

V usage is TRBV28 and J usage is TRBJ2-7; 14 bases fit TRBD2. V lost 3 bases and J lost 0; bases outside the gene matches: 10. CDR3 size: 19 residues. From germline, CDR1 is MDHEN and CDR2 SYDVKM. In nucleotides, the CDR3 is TGTGCCAGCAGTTTCCCGACTAGCGGGAGGGTCCCCTTCTCCTACGAGCAGTACTTC. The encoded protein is CASSFPTSGRVPFSYEQYF.

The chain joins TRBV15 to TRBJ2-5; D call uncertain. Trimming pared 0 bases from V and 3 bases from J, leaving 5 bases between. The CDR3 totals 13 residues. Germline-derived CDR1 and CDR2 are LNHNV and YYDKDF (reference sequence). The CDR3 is CATSRDIEETQYF. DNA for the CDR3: TGTGCCACCAGCAGAGATATTGAAGAGACCCAGTACTTC.

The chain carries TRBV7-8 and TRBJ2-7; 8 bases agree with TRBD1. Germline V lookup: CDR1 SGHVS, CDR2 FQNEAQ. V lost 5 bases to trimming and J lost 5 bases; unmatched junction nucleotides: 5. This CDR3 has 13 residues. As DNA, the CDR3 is TGTGCCAGCAGCGTGGACAGGGAACACGAGCAGTACTTC. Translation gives CASSVDREHEQYF.

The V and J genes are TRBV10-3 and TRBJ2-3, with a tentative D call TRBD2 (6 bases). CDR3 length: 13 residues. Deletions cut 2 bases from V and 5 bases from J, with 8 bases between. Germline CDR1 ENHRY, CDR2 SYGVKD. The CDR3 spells CAISERERDTQYF. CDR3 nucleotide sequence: TGTGCCATCAGTGAGCGGGAGAGAGATACGCAGTATTTT.